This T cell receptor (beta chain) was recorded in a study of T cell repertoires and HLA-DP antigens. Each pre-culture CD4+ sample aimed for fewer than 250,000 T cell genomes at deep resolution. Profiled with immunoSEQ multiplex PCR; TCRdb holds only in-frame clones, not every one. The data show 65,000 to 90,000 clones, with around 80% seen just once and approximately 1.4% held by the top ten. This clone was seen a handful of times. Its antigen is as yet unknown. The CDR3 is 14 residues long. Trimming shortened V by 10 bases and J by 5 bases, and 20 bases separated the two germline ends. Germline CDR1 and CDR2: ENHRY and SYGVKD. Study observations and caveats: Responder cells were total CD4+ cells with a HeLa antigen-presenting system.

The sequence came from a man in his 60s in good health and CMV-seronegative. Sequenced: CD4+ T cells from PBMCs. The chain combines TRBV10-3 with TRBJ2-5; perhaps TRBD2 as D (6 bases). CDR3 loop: CATQGRLEVETQYF. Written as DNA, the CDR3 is TGTGCCACTCAAGGCCGACTAGAAGTTGAGACCCAGTACTTC.